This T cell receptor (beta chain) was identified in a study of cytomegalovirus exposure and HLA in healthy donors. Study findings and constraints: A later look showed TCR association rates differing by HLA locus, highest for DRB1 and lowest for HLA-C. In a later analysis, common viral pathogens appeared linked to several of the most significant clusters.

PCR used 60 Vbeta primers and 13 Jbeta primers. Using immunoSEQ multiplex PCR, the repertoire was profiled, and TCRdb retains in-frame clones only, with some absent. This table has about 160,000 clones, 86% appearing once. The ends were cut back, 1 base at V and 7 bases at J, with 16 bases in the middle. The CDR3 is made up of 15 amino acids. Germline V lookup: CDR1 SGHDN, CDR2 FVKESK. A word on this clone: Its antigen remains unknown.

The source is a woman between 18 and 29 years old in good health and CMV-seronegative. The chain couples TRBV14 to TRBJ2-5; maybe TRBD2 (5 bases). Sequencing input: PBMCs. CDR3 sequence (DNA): TGTGCCAGCAGCCAAGTAAGAGCGGACGGAGGGACCCAGTACTTC. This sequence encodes CASSQVRADGGTQYF.